This TCR beta chain derives from a study of blood T cell repertoires in COVID-19. Across the study: The United States, Italy and Spain provided the acute and convalescent COVID-19 samples. In each case, the material was cDNA or gDNA derived from T cells, B-cell-depleted T cells, or PBMCs.

V was pared by 4 bases and J by 4 bases, with 13 bases between. Germline CDR1 GTSNPN, CDR2 SVGIG (reference sequence). The CDR3 is 13 residues long. The Seattle site enrolled patients during active infection and followed them longitudinally. This table comes from immunoSEQ multiplex PCR, and its TCRdb copy is limited to in-frame clones, with some not included. The sample lists 350,000 or so clones, roughly nine tenths occurring once. The rearrangement joins TRBV30 to TRBJ1-1; D uncertain. The source material was peripheral blood. The sequence derives from a woman aged 55-70 years with COVID-19, enrolled during active disease. In DNA form, the CDR3 reads TGTGCCTGGACCGGTGCCCGGGGCACTGAAGCTTTCTTT. Its protein is CAWTGARGTEAFF. The full variable domain, rest sourced from reference TRBV30 and TRBJ1-1, is SQTIHQWPATLVQPVGSPLSLECTVEGTSNPNLYWYRQAAGRGLQLLFYSVGIGQISSEVPQNLSASRPQDRQFILSSKKLLLSDSGFYLCAWTGARGTEAFFGQGTRLTVV.